Below, 24 T cell receptor beta chains from the same sample are listed, as sequenced in a study of CD8 T cells in ankylosing spondylitis. General observations from the study: One TCR beta motif, made up of seven to nine highly homologous variants, appeared characteristic of ankylosing spondylitis blood.

Each CDR3 protein gets one entry after TCRdb re-called the 5' RACE reads with MiXCR. The sample lists about 840,000 distinct CDR3 sequences; approximately 12% were seen once. No antigen is known for these receptors. Input material: blood, either unsorted or a sorted T cell fraction (not recorded which). The receptors shown here come from a male donor with ankylosing spondylitis.

This rearrangement joins TRBV27 to TRBJ2-2, with TRBD2 matching over 10 bases. The V gene's germline CDR1 is MNHEY and CDR2 SMNVEV (reference sequence). The ends lost 5 bases at V and 6 bases at J; junction bases unmatched: 15. The CDR3 has 18 amino acids. The CDR3 coding sequence is TGTGCCAGCAGTCCACAGACGGGGACTAGCGACCCACCCGGGGAGCTGTTTTTT. Protein sequence: CASSPQTGTSDPPGELFF.

This clonotype was seen a handful of times. The chain employs TRBV7-9 and TRBJ1-1, with 7 bases that match TRBD1. The CDR3 runs to 17 residues. The trim removed 5 bases at V and 4 bases at J, leaving 16 bases unmatched. The V gene's germline CDR1 is SEHNR and CDR2 FQNEAQ (reference sequence). DNA for the CDR3: TGTGCCAGCAGCCTACCCCACCTGACAGGGATTAGCACTGAAGCTTTCTTT. Encoded protein: CASSLPHLTGISTEAFF.

This clonotype was seen a handful of times. This chain uses TRBV29-1 with TRBJ2-3; D is unclear. The CDR3 covers 13 residues. The V gene lost 3 bases and the J gene lost 0 bases, with 7 bases spanning the gap. The germline CDR1 and CDR2 sequences are SQVTM and ANQGSEA. CDR3 region: CSVDLGSTDTQYF. CDR3 nucleotides: TGCAGCGTTGACCTGGGAAGCACAGATACGCAGTATTTT.

The genes are TRBV5-1 and TRBJ2-5, with 13 nucleotides matching TRBD2. This CDR3 comprises 18 residues. J lost 0 bases, V lost 2 bases, and 7 bases had no gene match. The germline gives CDR1 SGHRS, CDR2 YFSETQ. In nucleotides, the CDR3 is TGCGCCAGCAGCTTTGGACTAGCGGGAGAGGAGTACCAAGAGACCCAGTACTTC. Translated, it gives CASSFGLAGEEYQETQYF.

This clonotype was seen at least ten times. The chain recombines TRBV10-3 with TRBJ1-5; D not certain. The V and J ends lost 6 bases and 2 bases respectively, with 11 bases between them. Per germline, CDR1 ENHRY and CDR2 SYGVKD. The CDR3 has 14 residues. The CDR3 nucleotides read TGTGCCATCAGCTTGACGGCGGGCAATCAGCCCCAGCATTTT. Its protein product is CAISLTAGNQPQHF.

The CDR3 DNA reads TGTGCCAGCAGCTTGACGTCTGGGGCTCGGGCTTTCTTT. Residues: CASSLTSGARAFF. The rearrangement joins TRBV5-5 to TRBJ1-1; possible D gene TRBD1, 5 bases. This CDR3 has 13 amino acids. V shed 1 base and J shed 11 bases, with 15 bases lying between them. The germline CDR1 and CDR2 sequences are SGHKS and YYEKEE (reference sequence).

The rearrangement uses TRBV5-1 and TRBJ1-2, with D maybe TRBD1 (5 bases). Germline lookup yields CDR1 SGHRS and CDR2 YFSETQ. The CDR3 runs to 13 residues. The V and J ends lost 1 base and 6 bases respectively, with 10 bases between them. CDR3: CASSLTRGDGYTF. The CDR3 nucleotides read TGCGCCAGCAGCTTGACCCGAGGGGATGGCTACACCTTC. The full variable domain, its missing parts supplied by reference TRBV5-1 and TRBJ1-2, is KAGVTQTPRYLIKTRGQQVTLSCSPISGHRSVSWYQQTPGQGLQFLFEYFSETQRNKGNFPGRFSGRQFSNSRSEMNVSTLELGDSALYLCASSLTRGDGYTFGSGTRLTVV.

The genes are TRBV20-1 and TRBJ2-5; 9 nucleotides match TRBD2. This CDR3 contains 19 residues. CDR1 is DFQATT and CDR2 is SNEGSKA in the germline V gene (reference sequence). V lost 3 bases to trimming and J lost 0 bases; unmatched junction nucleotides: 17. The CDR3 protein is CSARPDRLAGSLYQETQYF. CDR3 nucleotides: TGCAGTGCTAGGCCAGACCGGCTAGCGGGATCCTTGTACCAAGAGACCCAGTACTTC.

The V gene is TRBV20-1, the J gene TRBJ1-2; 7 positions agree with TRBD1. With 5 bases clipped from V and 3 bases from J, the junction kept 9 bases outside the gene matches. CDR3 length equals 14 residues. Germline CDR1 and CDR2: DFQATT and SNEGSKA (reference sequence). This CDR3 is CSADLGQPYYGYTF. As DNA, the CDR3 is TGCAGTGCTGACCTGGGACAGCCTTACTATGGCTACACCTTC.

There are a few counts of this clonotype. The chain has TRBV11-2 and TRBJ2-2, with 7 bases that match TRBD2. In germline, CDR1 is SGHAT, CDR2 FQNNGV. The CDR3 consists of 16 residues. V trimming: 2 bases; J trimming: 1 base; junction bases outside the gene matches: 4. CDR3 residues: CASSLLRGRNTGELFF. The CDR3 DNA sequence: TGTGCCAGCAGCTTACTGCGGGGGAGGAACACCGGGGAGCTGTTTTTT.

This clonotype showed up just a few times. CDR3 loop: CASIAGGVNQPQHF. DNA for the CDR3: TGTGCCAGCATCGCGGGGGGGGTCAATCAGCCCCAGCATTTT. The rearrangement uses TRBV6-4 and TRBJ1-5, with D maybe TRBD1 (5 bases). This CDR3 is built from 14 residues. Germline loops: CDR1 MRHNA, CDR2 SNTAGT. V was pared by 7 bases and J by 3 bases, with 13 bases between.

On this clonotype: A much larger clone lies a single base off, so this may be a read error. The J gene is TRBJ2-5, the V gene TRBV21-1; TRBD1 reflects the table's D call only, with no check against the DNA. TRBV21-1 corresponds to a pseudogene. The CDR3 is 12 amino acids. In DNA, the CDR3 is TGTGCCAGCACGACAGGGGAAGAGACCCAGTACTTC. As protein: CASTTGEETQYF.

The chain is built from TRBV3-1 and TRBJ2-2; D unresolved. Between the trimmed V and J ends, which lost 4 bases and 4 bases, there was a span of 7 bases. The CDR3 consists of 13 residues. The germline gives CDR1 LGHDT, CDR2 YNNKEL (reference sequence). For the CDR3, the DNA is TGTGCCAGCAGCCCCTGGGGCACCGGGGAGCTGTTTTTT. Translating it yields CASSPWGTGELFF.

This clonotype was seen more than once but under ten times. The chain employs TRBV19 and TRBJ2-7, with D possibly TRBD2 on 6 matching bases. This CDR3 comprises 13 residues. With 5 bases removed from V and 8 bases from J, the gap between germline ends came to 16 bases. Germline lookup yields CDR1 LNHDA and CDR2 SQIVND (reference sequence). CDR3 nucleotides: TGTGCCAGTAGTCCAGCCAGCGGACTAAAGCAGTACTTC. This encodes CASSPASGLKQYF. Using reference TRBV19 and TRBJ2-7 for the parts outside the CDR3, the full variable domain is DGGITQSPKYLFRKEGQNVTLSCEQNLNHDAMYWYRQDPGQGLRLIYYSQIVNDFQKGDIAEGYSVSREKKESFPLTVTSAQKNPTAFYLCASSPASGLKQYFGPGTRLTVT.

At least ten counts were recorded for this clonotype. V usage is TRBV5-1 and J usage is TRBJ2-3; D might be TRBD2 (5 bases). CDR1 and CDR2 (germline): SGHRS, YFSETQ. The V end was cut by 5 bases, the J end by 2 bases, with 6 bases between. The CDR3 covers 12 residues. CDR3 region: CASRRDTDTQYF. The CDR3 nucleotides are TGCGCCAGCAGACGGGACACAGATACGCAGTATTTT. The entire variable domain, with the rest obtained from reference TRBV5-1 and TRBJ2-3, is as follows: KAGVTQTPRYLIKTRGQQVTLSCSPISGHRSVSWYQQTPGQGLQFLFEYFSETQRNKGNFPGRFSGRQFSNSRSEMNVSTLELGDSALYLCASRRDTDTQYFGPGTRLTVL.

This clonotype has only a few counts. V usage is TRBV6-5 and J usage is TRBJ2-3; D might be TRBD2 (6 bases). CDR3 length: 13 amino acids. V was clipped by 4 bases and J by 10 bases, with 15 bases between them. Germline V gene data show CDR1 as MNHEY and CDR2 as SVGAGI. This CDR3 is CASSSLAGGAQYF. Here the CDR3 DNA reads TGTGCCAGCAGTTCTCTCGCCGGCGGGGCGCAGTATTTT.

This clonotype was counted only a few times. The chain has TRBV5-1 and TRBJ2-7; D not certain. V was trimmed by 0 bases and J by 5 bases, leaving 9 bases between them. CDR3 length: 13 residues. The germline V gene encodes CDR1 SGHRS and CDR2 YFSETQ. This CDR3 is CASSLGQADEQYF. Written as DNA, the CDR3 is TGCGCCAGCAGCTTGGGACAAGCAGACGAGCAGTACTTC.

The V gene is TRBV10-3, the J gene TRBJ1-2; 9 nucleotides line up with TRBD1. CDR1 and CDR2 (germline): ENHRY, SYGVKD. The CDR3 is 13 amino acids. V gave up 11 bases and J gave up 8 bases; unmatched junction bases: 12. The CDR3 DNA reads as TGTGCCTTGCGGGACAGGGTGGTCGGAGGCTACACCTTC. Translated, it gives CALRDRVVGGYTF.

A few counts support this clonotype. The gene calls are TRBV10-3 and TRBJ2-2; 9 nucleotides align to TRBD2. The CDR3 is 19 residues long. V shed 5 bases, J shed 6 bases, and the junction held 19 bases outside the gene matches. CDR1 ENHRY and CDR2 SYGVKD come from the germline V gene. This CDR3 is CAISMPVGGRALEAGELFF. For the CDR3, the DNA is TGTGCCATCAGTATGCCAGTTGGCGGGAGGGCCCTCGAAGCCGGGGAGCTGTTTTTT.

This clonotype was detected many times. CDR3 region: CSATPDRDTEAFF. CDR3 nucleotide sequence: TGCAGTGCTACCCCGGACAGGGATACTGAAGCTTTCTTT. The chain combines TRBV20-1 with TRBJ1-1; 8 nucleotides agree with TRBD1. Germline CDR1 reads DFQATT; CDR2 reads SNEGSKA (reference sequence). The CDR3 consists of 13 residues. J gave up 5 bases and V 4 bases, and 6 bases lay outside the gene matches.

The chain employs TRBV20-1 and TRBJ2-7; TRBD1 matches 7 bases. Germline V gene data show CDR1 as DFQATT and CDR2 as SNEGSKA (reference sequence). This CDR3 contains 12 residues. The DNA for the CDR3 is TGCAGCGTGAGGGGGCTCTCCTACGAGCAGTACTTC. Its protein is CSVRGLSYEQYF.

The CDR3 here is CSARRSGDLSSYNEQFF. The CDR3 DNA reads TGCAGTGCCCGAAGGAGCGGGGATTTAAGCTCCTACAATGAGCAGTTCTTC. The chain combines TRBV20-1 with TRBJ2-1, with 7 positions matching TRBD2. Looked up from germline, CDR1 is DFQATT and CDR2 is SNEGSKA (reference sequence). J gave up 0 bases and V 6 bases, and 14 bases lay outside the gene matches. This CDR3 has 17 amino acids.

The CDR3 loop reads CSVRGRWAEETQYF. CDR3 in DNA: TGCAGCGTCCGGGGTAGGTGGGCGGAGGAGACCCAGTACTTC. The chain is built from TRBV29-1 and TRBJ2-5, with D possibly matching TRBD2 (5 bases). There are 14 residues in the CDR3. Germline loops: CDR1 SQVTM, CDR2 ANQGSEA. V was cut by 6 bases and J by 5 bases, with 19 bases left in between.

This clonotype was recorded at least ten times. The chain recombines TRBV12-3 or TRBV12-4 with TRBJ2-2; a possible D gene is TRBD1 (6 bases). The CDR3 runs to 12 residues. Trimming pared 11 bases from V and 3 bases from J, leaving 10 bases between. DNA for the CDR3: TGTGCCGTCAGGGGAGACACCGGGGAGCTGTTTTTT. It yields the protein CAVRGDTGELFF.